This paragraph covers one T cell receptor (beta chain) sequence. Its specificity is unknown. The V gene lost 5 bases and the J gene lost 4 bases, with 20 bases spanning the gap. Germline loops: CDR1 MNHEY, CDR2 SMNVEV (reference sequence). This CDR3 is 16 amino acids long. The data were obtained in a study of identifying expanded T cells in peripheral blood. Study-wide results and caveats: Roughly two-week clone count variance significantly increased as total template count grew.

The table came from immunoSEQ multiplex PCR; TCRdb's copy has only in-frame clones and leaves some out. The table has around 94,000 clones, roughly 85% seen once. No infections or other immune events were documented during collection. Sequencing was done on a sample of blood. The J gene is TRBJ1-1, the V gene TRBV27, with D possibly matching TRBD1 (6 bases). This TCR was sampled from a person between 18 and 69 years old in good health. DNA of the CDR3: TGTGCCAGCAGTAAACACACAGGGCGAAGGGGCACTGAAGCTTTCTTT. This translates into CASSKHTGRRGTEAFF.